The clone carrying this TCR beta chain was detected once. Its antigen is still unknown. Researchers ran the PCR with 60 Vbeta and 13 Jbeta primers. Original data processing: As a later analysis found, there were approximately 80 million unique TCR beta chains, of which roughly 11 million were shared. Produced via immunoSEQ multiplex PCR; TCRdb's table is partial and in-frame only. V and J calls and clone size follow that table, whereas D and trimming were derived from the DNA. The sample shows 100,000 to 150,000 clones, roughly 82% of them seen only once. The data derive from a study of cytomegalovirus exposure and HLA in healthy donors. At the level of the study: A data release that came early held 80 million or so unique TCRs from HLA-typed donors.

The ends were cut back, 0 bases at V and 8 bases at J, with 20 bases in the middle. CDR3 length: 18 amino acids. CDR1 is MGHRA and CDR2 is YSYEKL in the germline V gene. Study results and limitations: The study designated 150 or so TCR beta chains cytomegalovirus-associated. Differences between HLA loci emerged in a later analysis of TCR association rates, with DRB1 most and HLA-C fewest.

The material sequenced was PBMCs. The rearrangement uses TRBV4-1 and TRBJ1-6, with a possible D match to TRBD1 (6 bases). This clonotype originated in a man aged 18 to 35 in good health and CMV-seropositive. The chain's CDR3 is CASSQDHRTALLDSPLHF. In nucleotides, the CDR3 is TGCGCCAGCAGCCAAGATCACAGGACAGCCCTATTGGATTCACCCCTCCACTTT.